The T cell receptor (beta chain) under discussion was sequenced for a study of regulatory T cells in long-lasting Graves disease. Ten or more counts support this clonotype. Its cognate antigen is unknown. Study-level results: Favored gene segments in persistent disease were TRBV28, TRBJ1-2 and TRBJ2-5. Tissue studied was limited to peripheral blood, excluding thyroid tissue.

Time point in this sample: newly diagnosed GD, antithyroid drugs for less than 3 months. PBMC RNA was the source of the TCR library. EDTA tubes held approximately 10 milliliters of peripheral blood from each patient. In building TCR beta libraries, iRepertoire HTBI primers were used together with Arm-PCR of CDR3 regions. MiXCR, run by TCRdb on the multiplex PCR reads, gives a single entry per CDR3 protein. The profile shows 400,000 to 500,000 distinct CDR3 sequences, 16% of them singletons. The germline V and J ends were trimmed by 7 bases and 2 bases, with 12 bases remaining between them. This CDR3 has 14 residues. The germline V gene encodes CDR1 MNHNS and CDR2 SASEGT. The sample was also linked to a second study, of T cells in Graves' hyperthyroidism and ophthalmopathy.

This clonotype originated in a woman between 25 and 40 years old with Graves disease. The input for sequencing was peripheral blood mononuclear cells (PBMCs), taken at new diagnosis, from a patient treated with antithyroid drugs. V gene TRBV6-1 combines with J gene TRBJ1-5; tentatively, D is TRBD1 (5 bases). CDR3 sequence reads: CASNGGSGNQPQHF. CDR3 coding DNA: TGTGCCAGCAACGGGGGGTCCGGCAATCAGCCCCAGCATTTT.